The next 2 T cell receptor beta chains were all read from a single sample in a study of cytomegalovirus exposure and HLA in healthy donors. PCR involved 60 Vbeta and 13 Jbeta primers. Profiling relied on immunoSEQ multiplex PCR, and the TCRdb table lists in-frame clones only, not all of them. The sample carries fewer than 250,000 clones, around three quarters recorded once. The source material was PBMCs. The source of these receptors is a woman aged 18-29 years in good health and CMV-seronegative.

CDR3 protein: CASSPQASGRADTQYF. Written as DNA, the CDR3 is TGTGCCAGCAGCCCCCAGGCTAGCGGGAGGGCAGATACGCAGTATTTT. This rearrangement joins TRBV7-2 to TRBJ2-3; 12 bases fit TRBD2. The germline V gene has CDR1 SGHTA and CDR2 FQGNSA. The CDR3 is made up of 16 amino acids. V dropped 5 bases and J dropped 4; count of bases not matched to a gene: 7.

The CDR3 DNA reads as TGTGCCAGCACCGCCCGGGACAGGGGGGCCTACGAGCAGTACTTC. It yields the protein CASTARDRGAYEQYF. This rearrangement joins TRBV6-5 to TRBJ2-5, with 11 bases aligning to TRBD1. The end of the DNA fits TRBJ2-7 better, so the J call may be wrong. This CDR3 is 15 amino acids long. The germline V gene encodes CDR1 MNHEY and CDR2 SVGAGI.